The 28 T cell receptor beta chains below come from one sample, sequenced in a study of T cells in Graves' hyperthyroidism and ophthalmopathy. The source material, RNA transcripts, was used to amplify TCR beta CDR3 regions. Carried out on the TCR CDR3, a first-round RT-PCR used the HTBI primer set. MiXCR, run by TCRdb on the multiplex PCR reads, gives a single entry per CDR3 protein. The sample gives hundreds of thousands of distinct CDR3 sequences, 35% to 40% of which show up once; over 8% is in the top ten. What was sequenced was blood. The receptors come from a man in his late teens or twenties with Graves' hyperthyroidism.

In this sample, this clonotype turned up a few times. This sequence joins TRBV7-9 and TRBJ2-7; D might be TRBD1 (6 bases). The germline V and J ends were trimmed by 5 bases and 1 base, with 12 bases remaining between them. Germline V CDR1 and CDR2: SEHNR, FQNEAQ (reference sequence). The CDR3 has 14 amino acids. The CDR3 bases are TGTGCCAGCAGCGGATACAGGGATTCCTACGAGCAGTACTTC. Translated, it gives CASSGYRDSYEQYF.

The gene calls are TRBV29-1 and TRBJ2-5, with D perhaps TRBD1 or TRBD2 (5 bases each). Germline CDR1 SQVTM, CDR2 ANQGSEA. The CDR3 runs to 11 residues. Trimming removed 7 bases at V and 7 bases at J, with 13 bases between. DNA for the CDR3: TGCAGCGGGGGGTCTAGAGGGACCCAGTACTTC. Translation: CSGGSRGTQYF.

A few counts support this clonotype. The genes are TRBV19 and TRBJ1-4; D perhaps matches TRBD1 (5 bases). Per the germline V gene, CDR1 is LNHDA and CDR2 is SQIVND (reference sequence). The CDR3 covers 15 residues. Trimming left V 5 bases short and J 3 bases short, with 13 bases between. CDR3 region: CASSPTQGSNEKLFF. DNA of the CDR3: TGTGCCAGTAGTCCTACCCAGGGTTCTAATGAAAAACTGTTTTTT.

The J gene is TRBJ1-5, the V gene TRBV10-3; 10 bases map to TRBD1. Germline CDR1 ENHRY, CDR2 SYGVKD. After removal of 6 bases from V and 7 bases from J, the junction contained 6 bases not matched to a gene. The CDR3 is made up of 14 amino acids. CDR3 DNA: TGTGCCATCAGGGGGACAGGGGAAGTACAGCCCCAGCATTTT. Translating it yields CAIRGTGEVQPQHF.

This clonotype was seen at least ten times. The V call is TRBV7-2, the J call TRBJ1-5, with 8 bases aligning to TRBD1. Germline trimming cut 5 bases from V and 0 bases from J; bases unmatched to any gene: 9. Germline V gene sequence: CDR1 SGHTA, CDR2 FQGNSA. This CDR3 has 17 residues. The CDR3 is CASSMNRDRHSNQPQHF. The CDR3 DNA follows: TGTGCCAGCAGCATGAACCGGGACAGGCATAGCAATCAGCCCCAGCATTTT. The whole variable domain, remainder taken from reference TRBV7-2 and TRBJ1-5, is GAGVSQSPSNKVTEKGKDVELRCDPISGHTALYWYRQSLGQGLEFLIYFQGNSAPDKSGLPSDRFSAERTGGSVSTLTIQRTQQEDSAVYLCASSMNRDRHSNQPQHFGDGTRLSIL.

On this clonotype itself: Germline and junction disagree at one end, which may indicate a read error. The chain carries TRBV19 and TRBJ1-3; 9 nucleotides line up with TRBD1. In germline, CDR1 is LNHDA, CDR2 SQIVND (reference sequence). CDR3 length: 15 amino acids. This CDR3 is CAFRDRVLSGNTIYF. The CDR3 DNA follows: TGTGCCTTCCGGGACAGGGTCTTATCTGGAAACACCATATATTTC.

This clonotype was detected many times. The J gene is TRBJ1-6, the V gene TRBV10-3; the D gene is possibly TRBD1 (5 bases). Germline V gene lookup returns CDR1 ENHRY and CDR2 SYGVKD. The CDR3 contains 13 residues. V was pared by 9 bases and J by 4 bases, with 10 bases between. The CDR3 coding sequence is TGTGCCATTTGGGGCGAATATAATTCACCCCTCCACTTT. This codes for CAIWGEYNSPLHF.

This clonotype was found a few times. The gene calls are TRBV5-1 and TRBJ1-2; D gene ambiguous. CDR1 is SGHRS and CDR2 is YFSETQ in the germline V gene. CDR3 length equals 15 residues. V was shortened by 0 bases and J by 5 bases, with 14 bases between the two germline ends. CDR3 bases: TGCGCCAGCAGCTTGGCTCGCCCTGAGGAATATGGCTACACCTTC. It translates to CASSLARPEEYGYTF.

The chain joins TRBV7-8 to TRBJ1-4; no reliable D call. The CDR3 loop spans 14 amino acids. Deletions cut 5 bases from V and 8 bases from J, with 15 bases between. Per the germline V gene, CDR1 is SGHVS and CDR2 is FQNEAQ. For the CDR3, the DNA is TGTGCCAGCAGCGTCCGGGCCGCGAAGGAAAAACTGTTTTTT. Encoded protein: CASSVRAAKEKLFF. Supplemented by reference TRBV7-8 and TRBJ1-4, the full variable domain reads GAGVSQSPRYKVAKRGQDVALRCDPISGHVSLFWYQQALGQGPEFLTYFQNEAQLDKSGLPSDRFFAERPEGSVSTLKIQRTQQEDSAVYLCASSVRAAKEKLFFGSGTQLSVL.

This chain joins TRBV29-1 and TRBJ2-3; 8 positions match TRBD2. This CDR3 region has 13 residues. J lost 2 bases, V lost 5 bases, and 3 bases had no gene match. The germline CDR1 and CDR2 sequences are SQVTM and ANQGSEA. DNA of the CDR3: TGCAGCGTTAAAGCGGGGGCCACAGATACGCAGTATTTT. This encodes CSVKAGATDTQYF.

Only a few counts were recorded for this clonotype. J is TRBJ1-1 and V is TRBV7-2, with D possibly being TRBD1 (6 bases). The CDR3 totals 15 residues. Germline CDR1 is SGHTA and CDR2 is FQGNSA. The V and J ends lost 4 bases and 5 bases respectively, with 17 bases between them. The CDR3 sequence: CASSYFQGLRTEAFF. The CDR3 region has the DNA TGTGCCAGCAGCTACTTTCAGGGGTTACGGACTGAAGCTTTCTTT.

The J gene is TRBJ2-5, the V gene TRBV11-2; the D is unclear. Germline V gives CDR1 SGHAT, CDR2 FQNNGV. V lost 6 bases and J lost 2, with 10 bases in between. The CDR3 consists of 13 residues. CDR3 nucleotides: TGTGCCAGCAGAGAAGGCGTTCAAGAGACCCAGTACTTC. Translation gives CASREGVQETQYF. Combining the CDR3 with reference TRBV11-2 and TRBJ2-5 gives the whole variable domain EAGVAQSPRYKIIEKRQSVAFWCNPISGHATLYWYQQILGQGPKLLIQFQNNGVVDDSQLPKDRFSAERLKGVDSTLKIQPAKLEDSAVYLCASREGVQETQYFGPGTRLLVL.

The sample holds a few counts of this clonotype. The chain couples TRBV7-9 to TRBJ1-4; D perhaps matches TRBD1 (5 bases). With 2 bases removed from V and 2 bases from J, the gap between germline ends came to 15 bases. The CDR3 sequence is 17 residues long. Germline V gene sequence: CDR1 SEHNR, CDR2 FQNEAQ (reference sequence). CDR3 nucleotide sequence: TGTGCCAGCAGCTTAATGGGGCTGGGAACGACTAATGAAAAACTGTTTTTT. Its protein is CASSLMGLGTTNEKLFF. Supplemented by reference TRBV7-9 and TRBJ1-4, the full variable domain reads DTGVSQNPRHKITKRGQNVTFRCDPISEHNRLYWYRQTLGQGPEFLTYFQNEAQLEKSRLLSDRFSAERPKGSFSTLEIQRTEQGDSAMYLCASSLMGLGTTNEKLFFGSGTQLSVL.

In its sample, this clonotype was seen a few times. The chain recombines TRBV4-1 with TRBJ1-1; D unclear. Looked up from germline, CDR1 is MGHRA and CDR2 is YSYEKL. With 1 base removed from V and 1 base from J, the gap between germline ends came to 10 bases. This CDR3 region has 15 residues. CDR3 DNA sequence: TGCGCCAGCAGCCAAGTAGGTGGCAAGAACACTGAAGCTTTCTTT. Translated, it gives CASSQVGGKNTEAFF.

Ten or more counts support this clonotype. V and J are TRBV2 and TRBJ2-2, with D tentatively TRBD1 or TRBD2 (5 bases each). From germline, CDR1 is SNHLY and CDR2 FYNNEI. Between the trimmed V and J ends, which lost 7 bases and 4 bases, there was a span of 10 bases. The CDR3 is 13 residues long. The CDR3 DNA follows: TGTGCCAGCAAACGGGACGTCACCGGGGAGCTGTTTTTT. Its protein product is CASKRDVTGELFF.

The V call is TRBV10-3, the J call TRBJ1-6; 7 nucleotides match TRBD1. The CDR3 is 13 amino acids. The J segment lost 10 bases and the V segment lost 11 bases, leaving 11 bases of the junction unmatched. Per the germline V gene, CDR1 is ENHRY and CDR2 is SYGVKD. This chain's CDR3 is CAATTGSGSPLHF. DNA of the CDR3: TGTGCCGCTACGACAGGGTCAGGCTCACCCCTCCACTTT.

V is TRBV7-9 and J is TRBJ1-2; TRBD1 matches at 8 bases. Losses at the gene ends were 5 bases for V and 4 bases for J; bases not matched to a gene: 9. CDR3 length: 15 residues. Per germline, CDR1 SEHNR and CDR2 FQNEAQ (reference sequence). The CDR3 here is CASSRTGTGTYGYTF. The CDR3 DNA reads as TGTGCCAGCAGCCGCACCGGGACAGGAACCTATGGCTACACCTTC.

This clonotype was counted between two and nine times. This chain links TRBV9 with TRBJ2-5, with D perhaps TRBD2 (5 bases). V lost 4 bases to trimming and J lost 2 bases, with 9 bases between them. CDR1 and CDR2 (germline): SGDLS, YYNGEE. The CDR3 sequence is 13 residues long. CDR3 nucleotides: TGTGCCAGCAGCTCGGACTTACAAGAGACCCAGTACTTC. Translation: CASSSDLQETQYF. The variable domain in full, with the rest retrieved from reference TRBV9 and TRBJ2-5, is DSGVTQTPKHLITATGQRVTLRCSPRSGDLSVYWYQQSLDQGLQFLIQYYNGEERAKGNILERFSAQQFPDLHSELNLSSLELGDSALYFCASSSDLQETQYFGPGTRLLVL.

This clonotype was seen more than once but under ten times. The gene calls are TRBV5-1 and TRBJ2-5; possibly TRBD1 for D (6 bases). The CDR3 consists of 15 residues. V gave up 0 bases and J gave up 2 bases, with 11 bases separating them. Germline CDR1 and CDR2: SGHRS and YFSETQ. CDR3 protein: CASSLALGHQETQYF. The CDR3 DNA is TGCGCCAGCAGCTTGGCTCTGGGACATCAAGAGACCCAGTACTTC.

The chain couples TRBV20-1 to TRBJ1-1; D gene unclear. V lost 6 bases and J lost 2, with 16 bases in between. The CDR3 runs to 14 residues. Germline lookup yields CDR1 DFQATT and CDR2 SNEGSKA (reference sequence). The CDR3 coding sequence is TGCAGTGCCGATCCAGGAGAAATAAACACTGAAGCTTTCTTT. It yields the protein CSADPGEINTEAFF.

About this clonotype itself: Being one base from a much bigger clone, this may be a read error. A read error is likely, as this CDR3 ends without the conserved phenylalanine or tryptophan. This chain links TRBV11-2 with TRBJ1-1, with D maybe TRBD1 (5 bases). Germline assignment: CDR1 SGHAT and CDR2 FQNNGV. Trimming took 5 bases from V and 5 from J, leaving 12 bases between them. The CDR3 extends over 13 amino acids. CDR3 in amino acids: CASSQDGGTEAFS. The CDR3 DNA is TGTGCCAGCAGCCAAGATGGGGGTACTGAAGCTTTCTCT.

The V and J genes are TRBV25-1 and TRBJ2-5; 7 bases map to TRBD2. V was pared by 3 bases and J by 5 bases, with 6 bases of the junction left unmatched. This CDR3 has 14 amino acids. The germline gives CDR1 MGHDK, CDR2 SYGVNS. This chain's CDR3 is CASSDPGRTETQYF. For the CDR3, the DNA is TGTGCCAGCAGTGACCCCGGGAGGACGGAGACCCAGTACTTC.

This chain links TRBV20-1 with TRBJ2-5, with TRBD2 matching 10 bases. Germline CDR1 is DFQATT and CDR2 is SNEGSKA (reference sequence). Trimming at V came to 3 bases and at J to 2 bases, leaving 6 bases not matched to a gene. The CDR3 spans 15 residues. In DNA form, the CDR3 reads TGCAGTGCTAGCTCTAGCGGGAGACTGCAAGAGACCCAGTACTTC. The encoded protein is CSASSSGRLQETQYF.

CDR3 protein: CAIRRGTVRKTGELFF. CDR3 bases: TGTGCCATCAGAAGAGGGACAGTTCGAAAAACCGGGGAGCTGTTTTTT. The gene calls are TRBV10-3 and TRBJ2-2, with 7 bases lining up with TRBD1. This CDR3 spans 16 amino acids. Trimming took 6 bases from V and 5 from J; bases not matched to a gene: 12. The germline V gene encodes CDR1 ENHRY and CDR2 SYGVKD.

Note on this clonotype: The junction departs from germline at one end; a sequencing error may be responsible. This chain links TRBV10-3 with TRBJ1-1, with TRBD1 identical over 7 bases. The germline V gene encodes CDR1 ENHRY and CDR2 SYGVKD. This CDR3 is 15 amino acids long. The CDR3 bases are TGTGCCAGCAGTCCGATGGGACAGAAGGACACTGAAGCTTTCTTT. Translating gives CASSPMGQKDTEAFF.

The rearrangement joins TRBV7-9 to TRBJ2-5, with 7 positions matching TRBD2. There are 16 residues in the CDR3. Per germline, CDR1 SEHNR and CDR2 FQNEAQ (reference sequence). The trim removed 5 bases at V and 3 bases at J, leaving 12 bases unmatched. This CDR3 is CASSQRLAGGKETQYF. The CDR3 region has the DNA TGTGCCAGCAGCCAAAGACTAGCTGGCGGCAAAGAGACCCAGTACTTC.

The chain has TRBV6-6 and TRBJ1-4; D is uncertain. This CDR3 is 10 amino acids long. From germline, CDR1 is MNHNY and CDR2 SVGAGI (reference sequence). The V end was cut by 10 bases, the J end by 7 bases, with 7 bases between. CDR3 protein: CATGIEKLFF. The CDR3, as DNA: TGTGCCACCGGAATTGAAAAACTGTTTTTT.

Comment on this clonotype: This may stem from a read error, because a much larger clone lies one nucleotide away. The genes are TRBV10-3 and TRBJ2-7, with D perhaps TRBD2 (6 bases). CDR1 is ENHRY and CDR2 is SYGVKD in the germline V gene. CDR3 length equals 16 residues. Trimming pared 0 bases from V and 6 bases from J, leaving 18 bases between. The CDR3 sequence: CAISESGGVGTCEQYF. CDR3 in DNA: TGTGCCATCAGTGAGTCGGGGGGAGTAGGGACCTGCGAGCAGTACTTC.